The next 10 T cell receptor beta chains were all read from a single sample in a study of cytotoxic CD8 clonotypes in ibrutinib-treated CLL. The table came from immunoSEQ multiplex PCR; TCRdb's copy has only in-frame clones and leaves some out. The repertoire has about 200,000 clones, approximately 79% of them found once; the top ten carry about an eighth. Material: PBMCs, obtained after 12 months of ibrutinib treatment. Source of these receptors: a human donor with chronic lymphocytic leukemia.

This clone was recorded once. The chain joins TRBV19 to TRBJ2-7, with 12 bases fitting TRBD1. The CDR3 sequence is 15 residues long. Germline lookup yields CDR1 LNHDA and CDR2 SQIVND (reference sequence). V trimming: 6 bases; J trimming: 4 bases; junction bases outside the gene matches: 7. In DNA form, the CDR3 reads TGTGCCAGTAGCACGGGACAGGGGGCGCAATACGAGCAGTACTTC. It specifies CASSTGQGAQYEQYF. Together with reference TRBV19 and TRBJ2-7, the CDR3 gives the full variable domain: DGGITQSPKYLFRKEGQNVTLSCEQNLNHDAMYWYRQDPGQGLRLIYYSQIVNDFQKGDIAEGYSVSREKKESFPLTVTSAQKNPTAFYLCASSTGQGAQYEQYFGPGTRLTVT.

The V call is TRBV9, the J call TRBJ2-7, with TRBD1 matching 10 bases. The CDR3 has 15 residues. Germline CDR1 reads SGDLS; CDR2 reads YYNGEE. V lost 3 bases to trimming and J lost 4 bases; unmatched junction nucleotides: 7. CDR3 amino acids: CASSGGQGMTYEQYF. The CDR3 nucleotides are TGTGCCAGCAGCGGGGGACAGGGGATGACGTACGAGCAGTACTTC.

The rearrangement links TRBV6-6 to TRBJ2-7, with D maybe TRBD2 (6 bases). CDR3 length: 14 residues. Between the trimmed V and J ends, which lost 7 bases and 6 bases, there was a span of 19 bases. Per the germline V gene, CDR1 is MNHNY and CDR2 is SVGAGI (reference sequence). CDR3 region: CASTDGAGNFEQYF. In nucleotides, the CDR3 is TGTGCCAGCACCGACGGGGCGGGAAACTTCGAGCAGTACTTC.

CDR3 sequence reads: CASSLYGTLEGEQFF. The CDR3 DNA reads as TGTGCCAGCAGTCTATATGGAACCTTGGAGGGTGAGCAGTTCTTC. The chain couples TRBV27 to TRBJ2-1, with D perhaps TRBD2 (6 bases). Germline V lookup: CDR1 MNHEY, CDR2 SMNVEV (reference sequence). V lost 5 bases to trimming and J lost 9 bases, with 20 bases between them. This CDR3 region has 15 residues.

The chain recombines TRBV13 with TRBJ2-2; D is perhaps TRBD1 (7 bases). This CDR3 contains 16 residues. Germline CDR1 PRHDT, CDR2 FYEKMQ (reference sequence). Trimming cost V 9 bases and J 6 bases, with 23 bases left between them. Here the CDR3 DNA reads TGTGCCAGTCGAGGAGGGGGCCCCCGATTAGCCGGGGAGCTGTTTTTT. It translates to CASRGGGPRLAGELFF.

The rearrangement links TRBV2 to TRBJ1-1; 9 bases match TRBD1. The J segment lost 6 bases and the V segment lost 8 bases, leaving 4 bases of the junction unmatched. Looked up from germline, CDR1 is SNHLY and CDR2 is FYNNEI. The CDR3 spans 12 residues. CDR3 sequence: CASLTGGPEAFF. The CDR3 nucleotides are TGTGCCAGCCTTACAGGGGGCCCTGAAGCTTTCTTT.

The chain recombines TRBV28 with TRBJ2-7, with 9 bases that match TRBD2. From germline, CDR1 is MDHEN and CDR2 SYDVKM. The CDR3 length is 16 residues. V gave up 7 bases and J gave up 0 bases; unmatched junction bases: 10. The CDR3 sequence is CASKGGDSGSSYEQYF. CDR3 bases: TGTGCCAGCAAGGGGGGAGATAGCGGGAGCTCCTACGAGCAGTACTTC. The full variable domain, with the rest looked up from reference TRBV28 and TRBJ2-7, is DVKVTQSSRYLVKRTGEKVFLECVQDMDHENMFWYRQDPGLGLRLIYFSYDVKMKEKGDIPEGYSVSREKKERFSLILESASTNQTSMYLCASKGGDSGSSYEQYFGPGTRLTVT.

The V call is TRBV10-1, the J call TRBJ2-7, with D maybe TRBD2 (6 bases). CDR3 size: 14 residues. The germline CDR1 and CDR2 sequences are WNHNN and SYGVQD (reference sequence). V was clipped by 5 bases and J by 3 bases, with 14 bases between them. The CDR3 reads CASSYRDSHYEQYF. In DNA form, the CDR3 reads TGCGCCAGCAGTTACCGGGACTCCCACTACGAGCAGTACTTC.

This chain links TRBV27 with TRBJ2-7, with 11 nucleotides matching TRBD2. Germline V gene lookup returns CDR1 MNHEY and CDR2 SMNVEV (reference sequence). V lost 5 bases, J lost 1 base, and 4 bases stayed unmatched. There are 15 residues in the CDR3. The CDR3 DNA follows: TGTGCCAGCAGTGAACCTAGCGGGGGGTCCTACGAGCAGTACTTC. This translates into CASSEPSGGSYEQYF.

V gene TRBV7-3 combines with J gene TRBJ1-3, with a possible D match to TRBD1 (6 bases). Per germline, CDR1 SGHTA and CDR2 FQGTGA. This CDR3 has 14 amino acids. V was trimmed by 5 bases and J by 2 bases, leaving 10 bases between them. DNA for the CDR3: TGTGCCAGCAGCCCACAGGGAGCTGGAAACACCATATATTTT. Its protein product is CASSPQGAGNTIYF.